This TCR beta chain was identified in a study of blood T cell repertoires in COVID-19. The assay was immunoSEQ multiplex PCR, and TCRdb's table has in-frame clones only and misses some. The sample lists a few hundred thousand clones, approximately 89% seen once, with 9.5% in the top ten. The V gene lost 3 bases and the J gene lost 4 bases, with 17 bases spanning the gap. Looked up from germline, CDR1 is KGHDR and CDR2 is SFDVKD. There are 17 residues in the CDR3. Cohort 3 donors counted as recovered after two negative PCRs, clearance, or resolved symptoms. The sample taken for sequencing was PBMCs or T cells enriched from blood (not recorded which). The rearrangement joins TRBV24-1 to TRBJ2-2, with D possibly TRBD2 on 5 matching bases. This receptor was taken from a woman between 40 and 50 years old who had recovered from COVID-19. CDR3 residues: CATSDVTGVYPTGELFF. CDR3 nucleotide sequence: TGTGCCACCAGTGATGTCACCGGGGTCTATCCCACCGGGGAGCTGTTTTTT.